Listed here are 29 T cell receptor beta chains from one sample, sequenced in a study of T cells in Graves' hyperthyroidism and ophthalmopathy. Amplified regions were TCR beta CDR3 sequences from RNA transcripts. The TCR CDR3 first-round RT-PCR relied on the HTBI primer set. TCRdb passed the multiplex PCR reads through MiXCR, listing each CDR3 protein once. The sample holds around 660,000 distinct CDR3 sequences, over 40% seen once. Input material: peripheral blood or thyroid tissue (not recorded which). These receptors came from an adult man with Graves' disease, either hyperthyroidism or ophthalmopathy (not recorded which).

The chain recombines TRBV5-1 with TRBJ1-5, with 10 bases identical to TRBD1. CDR1 is SGHRS, CDR2 YFSETQ, per germline. Germline trimming cut 4 bases from V and 6 bases from J; bases unmatched to any gene: 10. This CDR3 comprises 16 residues. The CDR3 sequence is CASSQWTGGITQPQHF. Written as DNA, the CDR3 is TGCGCCAGCAGCCAATGGACAGGGGGGATCACTCAGCCCCAGCATTTT.

The CDR3 DNA is TGCAGTGCTAGTGGGCAGGGCCATTCACCCCTCCACTTT. Its protein is CSASGQGHSPLHF. The J gene is TRBJ1-6, the V gene TRBV20-1; D perhaps matches TRBD1 (5 bases). V shed 3 bases and J shed 8 bases, with 11 bases lying between them. The CDR3 runs to 13 residues. The germline V gene encodes CDR1 DFQATT and CDR2 SNEGSKA (reference sequence).

J is TRBJ2-7 and V is TRBV5-1; 9 bases fit TRBD1. The DNA end lines up better with TRBJ2-1; the J call may be wrong. The CDR3 spans 14 residues. In germline, CDR1 is SGHRS, CDR2 YFSETQ. The CDR3 DNA follows: TGCGCCAGCAGCCGCGGGGACAGGGCCAATGAGCAGTTCTTC. Translation gives CASSRGDRANEQFF.

This clonotype has more than one count but fewer than ten. The rearrangement uses TRBV9 and TRBJ1-5; 10 positions agree with TRBD1. Germline CDR1 and CDR2: SGDLS and YYNGEE. The CDR3 is made up of 16 amino acids. Trimming cost V 3 bases and J 2 bases; bases outside gene matches: 5. CDR3 region: CASSGPGTGGNQPQHF. In DNA form, the CDR3 reads TGTGCCAGCAGCGGACCCGGGACAGGGGGCAATCAGCCCCAGCATTTT.

This clonotype was seen a handful of times. The chain links TRBV3-1 to TRBJ2-5, with D hard to call. This CDR3 contains 14 residues. The germline gives CDR1 LGHDT, CDR2 YNNKEL (reference sequence). With 3 bases removed from V and 3 bases from J, the gap between germline ends came to 11 bases. The CDR3 DNA reads as TGTGCCAGCAGCCAGTTAGTGGCCAAAGAGACCCAGTACTTC. Translating it yields CASSQLVAKETQYF.

The chain uses TRBV5-1 and TRBJ1-2; the D is unclear. Per the germline V gene, CDR1 is SGHRS and CDR2 is YFSETQ. V was cut by 2 bases and J by 8 bases, with 13 bases left in between. The CDR3 is 13 amino acids. The CDR3 loop reads CASSFLSEEGYTF. CDR3 nucleotides: TGCGCCAGCAGCTTTCTTTCAGAGGAAGGCTACACCTTC.

The V and J genes are TRBV24-1 and TRBJ2-5, with 7 bases that match TRBD1. This CDR3 is 16 amino acids long. V shed 3 bases, J shed 9 bases, and the junction held 15 bases outside the gene matches. Germline CDR1 and CDR2: KGHDR and SFDVKD. CDR3 loop: CATSDARQGKDQPQYF. CDR3 coding DNA: TGTGCCACCAGTGATGCGAGACAGGGTAAGGATCAGCCCCAGTACTTC.

The chain joins TRBV20-1 to TRBJ2-7; tentatively, D is TRBD1 (5 bases). Between the trimmed V and J ends, which lost 1 base and 3 bases, there was a span of 16 bases. The CDR3 contains 15 residues. Germline-derived CDR1 and CDR2 are DFQATT and SNEGSKA (reference sequence). The CDR3 nucleotides are TGCAGTGCTAGAGTGGAGCGATTACAGGACTACGAGCAGTACTTC. Translation: CSARVERLQDYEQYF.

The V call is TRBV5-6, the J call TRBJ1-2, with 7 bases aligning to TRBD1. Germline V gives CDR1 SGHDT, CDR2 YYEEEE. Trimming took 2 bases from V and 5 from J; bases not matched to a gene: 9. This CDR3 is 15 amino acids long. In DNA form, the CDR3 reads TGTGCCAGCAGCTTATCGGGAACAGGGGCTTATGGCTACACCTTC. Its translation is CASSLSGTGAYGYTF.

Written as DNA, the CDR3 is TGTGCCAGCAGCTTAGATGGTAGCGGGATGAACACCGGGGAGCTGTTTTTT. This sequence encodes CASSLDGSGMNTGELFF. The rearrangement uses TRBV7-2 and TRBJ2-2, with TRBD2 matching over 8 bases. V dropped 1 base and J dropped 1; count of bases not matched to a gene: 5. The V gene's germline CDR1 is SGHTA and CDR2 FQGNSA. The CDR3 runs 17 residues.

V is TRBV2 and J is TRBJ1-5; D unresolved. Germline loops: CDR1 SNHLY, CDR2 FYNNEI. V was clipped by 4 bases and J by 3 bases, with 10 bases between them. This CDR3 spans 14 amino acids. The CDR3 spells CASSARRDNQPQHF. CDR3 DNA: TGTGCCAGCAGTGCTCGAAGGGACAATCAGCCCCAGCATTTT.

About this clonotype: The final CDR3 position lacks the conserved phenylalanine or tryptophan, pointing to a likely read error. The chain recombines TRBV7-6 with TRBJ1-2; TRBD1 matches 8 bases. Germline V CDR1 and CDR2: SGHVS, FNYEAQ. The J segment lost 7 bases and the V segment lost 5 bases, leaving 9 bases of the junction unmatched. The CDR3 length is 14 residues. The CDR3 sequence: CASSRTGTGVGYTY. For the CDR3, the DNA is TGTGCCAGCAGCCGGACCGGGACAGGTGTTGGCTACACCTAC.

This clonotype appeared a few times. The chain carries TRBV20-1 and TRBJ1-1; perhaps TRBD1 as D (5 bases). The CDR3 is 14 amino acids. V lost 0 bases to trimming and J lost 7 bases, with 15 bases between them. In germline, CDR1 is DFQATT, CDR2 SNEGSKA (reference sequence). CDR3 DNA: TGCAGTGCTAGAGATCGGACTTTCGACAGTGAAGCTTTCTTT. Translation: CSARDRTFDSEAFF.

V and J are TRBV20-1 and TRBJ1-2; D unclear. Germline values: CDR1 DFQATT, CDR2 SNEGSKA (reference sequence). This CDR3 has 14 amino acids. The ends were cut back, 3 bases at V and 5 bases at J, with 16 bases in the middle. CDR3 coding DNA: TGCAGTGCTAGCCCCGGCAGTGGGTTATATGGCTACACCTTC. Encoded protein: CSASPGSGLYGYTF.

This chain links TRBV19 with TRBJ2-6; D is possibly TRBD2 (6 bases). Per the germline V gene, CDR1 is LNHDA and CDR2 is SQIVND (reference sequence). This CDR3 has 16 amino acids. V was trimmed by 2 bases and J by 0 bases, leaving 8 bases between them. This chain's CDR3 is CASSISGGSGANVLTF. CDR3 sequence (DNA): TGTGCCAGTAGTATATCCGGGGGCTCTGGGGCCAACGTCCTGACTTTC.

The chain recombines TRBV12-3 or TRBV12-4 with TRBJ1-1; D uncertain. Trimming left V 0 bases short and J 1 base short, with 15 bases between. The CDR3 sequence is 17 residues long. The CDR3 region is CASSLATARFSNTEAFF. The CDR3 nucleotides are TGTGCCAGCAGTTTAGCGACCGCGAGGTTTTCGAACACTGAAGCTTTCTTT.

Of note for this clonotype: Possible read error: a much larger clone is one base away. The chain carries TRBV25-1 and TRBJ1-1; D not certain. The CDR3 runs to 13 residues. Trimming shortened V by 7 bases and J by 3 bases, and 12 bases separated the two germline ends. From germline, CDR1 is MGHDK and CDR2 SYGVNS. The CDR3 protein is CASTRAPDTEAFF. The CDR3 nucleotides are TGTGCCAGCACCCGAGCACCCGACACTGAAGCTTTCTTT.

This chain uses TRBV20-1 with TRBJ2-7, with D unclear. The V gene's germline CDR1 is DFQATT and CDR2 SNEGSKA (reference sequence). V lost 6 bases to trimming and J lost 3 bases, with 21 bases between them. The CDR3 sequence is 15 residues long. The CDR3 region has the DNA TGCAGTGCCAGCAGTTTCAGGCCCCGGAACTACGAGCAGTACTTC. Translating it yields CSASSFRPRNYEQYF.

The chain links TRBV29-1 to TRBJ1-2; D perhaps matches TRBD1 (5 bases). The CDR3 consists of 17 residues. The V gene lost 3 bases and the J gene lost 0 bases, with 20 bases spanning the gap. Germline V gene sequence: CDR1 SQVTM, CDR2 ANQGSEA. Here the CDR3 reads CSVDRPSGRWSNYGYTF. For the CDR3, the DNA is TGCAGCGTTGATCGTCCCTCAGGGAGGTGGTCTAACTATGGCTACACCTTC.

The J gene is TRBJ1-1, the V gene TRBV2; D is perhaps TRBD1 (5 bases). V lost 6 bases and J lost 2, with 16 bases in between. This CDR3 contains 15 residues. Germline values: CDR1 SNHLY, CDR2 FYNNEI. CDR3 DNA: TGTGCCAGCAGCACCTGGGTGGGGGTAAACACTGAAGCTTTCTTT. Amino acid sequence: CASSTWVGVNTEAFF.

The rearrangement links TRBV6-5 to TRBJ1-6; 11 bases align to TRBD1. Germline CDR1 and CDR2: MNHEY and SVGAGI. J was trimmed by 1 base and V by 0 bases; bases with no gene match: 5. The CDR3 runs 19 residues. The chain's CDR3 is CASSYSDGTGGSYNSPLHF. The CDR3 bases are TGTGCCAGCAGTTACTCGGATGGGACAGGGGGTTCCTATAATTCACCCCTCCACTTT.

A few counts support this clonotype. The chain joins TRBV10-3 to TRBJ2-5, with D unresolved. The germline CDR1 and CDR2 sequences are ENHRY and SYGVKD. V gave up 2 bases and J gave up 1 base, with 11 bases separating them. The CDR3 is made up of 15 amino acids. As DNA, the CDR3 is TGTGCCATCAGTGAGGGTTTTTCGCCCCAAGAGACCCAGTACTTC. This translates into CAISEGFSPQETQYF.

The gene calls are TRBV24-1 and TRBJ2-6, with TRBD1 identical over 7 bases. Germline-derived CDR1 and CDR2 are KGHDR and SFDVKD. The junction had 9 bases not matched to a gene; V was cut back by 3 bases and J by 2 bases. There are 18 residues in the CDR3. In nucleotides, the CDR3 is TGTGCCACCAGTGATCCGCGCCACCAGGGGGCTGGGGCCAACGTCCTGACTTTC. The encoded protein is CATSDPRHQGAGANVLTF.

J is TRBJ1-2 and V is TRBV5-4; the D is unclear. V gave up 5 bases and J gave up 8 bases, with 19 bases separating them. Looked up from germline, CDR1 is SGHNT and CDR2 is YYREEE (reference sequence). The CDR3 contains 14 residues. CDR3 amino acids: CASSYRYGETGYTF. CDR3 coding DNA: TGTGCCAGCAGTTACCGATACGGGGAGACGGGCTACACCTTC.

This clonotype was picked up a small number of times. The rearrangement joins TRBV6-1 to TRBJ1-1; D uncertain. The CDR3 runs to 12 residues. Per germline, CDR1 MNHNS and CDR2 SASEGT. V lost 5 bases to trimming and J lost 6 bases, with 10 bases between them. The CDR3 region has the DNA TGTGCCAGCAGTTACTGGTCGGCTGAAGCTTTCTTT. This codes for CASSYWSAEAFF.

Remarks on this clonotype: It is likely a read error, because the conserved phenylalanine at the end of the CDR3 is missing. CDR3 residues: CASSLDFRDRKVDYEQYL. In nucleotides, the CDR3 is TGTGCCAGCAGCTTAGACTTTCGGGACAGGAAGGTTGACTACGAGCAGTACTTG. The V call is TRBV2, the J call TRBJ2-7; 8 nucleotides agree with TRBD1. The ends lost 6 bases at V and 3 bases at J; junction bases unmatched: 19. The CDR3 contains 18 residues. Per germline, CDR1 SNHLY and CDR2 FYNNEI.

This clonotype was picked up a small number of times. The CDR3 region has the DNA TGTGCCAGCAGTTTCCGGACAGGGCATATCGGGGAGCTGTTTTTT. As protein: CASSFRTGHIGELFF. The chain couples TRBV7-6 to TRBJ2-2, with 8 bases aligning to TRBD1. With V trimmed by 6 bases and J by 7 bases, 10 bases remained unmatched. In germline, CDR1 is SGHVS, CDR2 FNYEAQ. This CDR3 contains 15 residues.

Concerning this clonotype: Sequence at one end of the junction differs from germline and may be a read error. The genes are TRBV15 and TRBJ1-2; TRBD1 matches at 8 bases. Germline V gives CDR1 LNHNV, CDR2 YYDKDF (reference sequence). The CDR3 length is 17 residues. The DNA for the CDR3 is TGTGCCACCAGCAGAGATCCGCGGGTGCAGGGGGCGAATGGTTACACCTTC. Translation: CATSRDPRVQGANGYTF. Full variable domain (remainder filled in from reference TRBV15 and TRBJ1-2): DAMVIQNPRYQVTQFGKPVTLSCSQTLNHNVMYWYQQKSSQAPKLLFHYYDKDFNNEADTPDNFQSRRPNTSFCFLDIRSPGLGDTAMYLCATSRDPRVQGANGYTFGSGTRLTVV.

Concerning this clonotype: A much larger clone is a single base away; this may be a read error. The chain is built from TRBV5-1 and TRBJ1-6, with a tentative D call TRBD1 (5 bases). CDR3 size: 15 residues. The germline gives CDR1 SGHRS, CDR2 YFSETQ. In DNA, the CDR3 is TGCGCCAGCAGATCCTCCGGGACGGACAATTCACCCCGCCACTTT. It yields the protein CASRSSGTDNSPRHF. The entire variable domain, with the rest obtained from reference TRBV5-1 and TRBJ1-6, is as follows: KAGVTQTPRYLIKTRGQQVTLSCSPISGHRSVSWYQQTPGQGLQFLFEYFSETQRNKGNFPGRFSGRQFSNSRSEMNVSTLELGDSALYLCASRSSGTDNSPRHFGNGTRLTVT.